This TCR beta chain was sequenced for a study of blood T cell repertoires in COVID-19. The wider study: From the United States, Italy and Spain came samples of acute and convalescent COVID-19.

The table came from immunoSEQ multiplex PCR; TCRdb's copy has only in-frame clones and leaves some out. This table holds over 400,000 clones, roughly nine tenths found once. This clone was seen more than once but under ten times. Material for sequencing was peripheral blood. The origin of this receptor is a woman between 45 and 65 years old with COVID-19, enrolled during active disease.

The chain's CDR3 is CSVAVRVPNTEAFF. In DNA, the CDR3 is TGCAGCGTTGCGGTGAGGGTACCGAACACTGAAGCTTTCTTT. The chain is built from TRBV29-1 and TRBJ1-1; no clear D. The CDR3 length is 14 residues. Per the germline V gene, CDR1 is SQVTM and CDR2 is ANQGSEA. V gave up 4 bases and J gave up 1 base, with 13 bases separating them.